These 23 T cell receptor beta chains originate from one sample sequenced in a study of blood T cell repertoires in COVID-19. Sequenced by immunoSEQ multiplex PCR; TCRdb stores in-frame clones only, minus some. The sample includes approximately 32,000 clones, around 87% of them seen just once. Source material: peripheral blood. The receptors stem from a man in his 60s with active COVID-19.

V and J are TRBV2 and TRBJ2-1, with a weak D call TRBD1 (5 bases). Trimming took off 7 bases at V and 9 bases at J, with 19 bases between the two ends. The CDR3 spans 14 residues. Per the germline V gene, CDR1 is SNHLY and CDR2 is FYNNEI. As DNA, the CDR3 is TGTGCCAGCACCTCCTTCAGACAGACGGCTGAGCAGTTCTTC. Amino acid sequence: CASTSFRQTAEQFF.

This chain connects TRBV18 to TRBJ2-7; TRBD1 aligns across 7 bases. V lost 2 bases to trimming and J lost 3 bases; unmatched junction nucleotides: 7. Germline V lookup: CDR1 KGHSH, CDR2 LQKENI. The CDR3 is 15 amino acids. CDR3 in amino acids: CASSPSTGNDYEQYF. The CDR3 DNA reads TGTGCCAGCTCACCATCGACAGGGAATGACTACGAGCAGTACTTC.

A few counts support this clone. V is TRBV2 and J is TRBJ1-6, with 9 bases lining up with TRBD1. Germline CDR1 and CDR2: SNHLY and FYNNEI. V trimming: 7 bases; J trimming: 5 bases; junction bases outside the gene matches: 3. The CDR3 spans 14 residues. The CDR3 protein is CASTGTGNNSPLHF. The CDR3 nucleotides are TGTGCCAGCACAGGGACAGGGAATAATTCACCCCTCCACTTT.

This chain connects TRBV27 to TRBJ2-3, with 7 bases lining up with TRBD1. Germline values: CDR1 MNHEY, CDR2 SMNVEV (reference sequence). This CDR3 is built from 19 residues. The junction had 16 bases not matched to a gene; V was cut back by 2 bases and J by 2 bases. The CDR3 sequence is CASSLNPLDRSPNTDTQYF. CDR3 nucleotides: TGTGCCAGCAGTTTAAACCCTCTGGACAGGAGCCCTAACACAGATACGCAGTATTTT.

The gene calls are TRBV4-1 and TRBJ2-3; D is possibly TRBD2 (6 bases). V lost 0 bases and J lost 2, with 12 bases in between. This CDR3 has 16 amino acids. Germline CDR1 is MGHRA and CDR2 is YSYEKL. In nucleotides, the CDR3 is TGCGCCAGCAGCCAAGATGGGGCGGGAAACACAGATACGCAGTATTTT. Translation gives CASSQDGAGNTDTQYF.

V is TRBV11-2 and J is TRBJ2-1, with a tentative D call TRBD2 (5 bases). Trimming left V 2 bases short and J 9 bases short, with 23 bases between. The CDR3 consists of 17 residues. Germline CDR1 reads SGHAT; CDR2 reads FQNNGV. DNA for the CDR3: TGTGCCAGCAGCTTAAGAAGAGTAGCGACCACCGGCAGTGAGCAGTTCTTC. Amino acid sequence: CASSLRRVATTGSEQFF.

The genes are TRBV21-1 and TRBJ1-6; TRBD1 is the table's D call and was not checked against the DNA. TRBV21-1 is noted as a pseudogene. The CDR3 has 18 residues. DNA for the CDR3: TGTGCCAGCAGGCCGCGAAGACAGGGGGCGAACTATAATTCACCCCTCCACTTT. It yields the protein CASRPRRQGANYNSPLHF.

DNA of the CDR3: TGTGCCAGCAGTTCGCACTCTAGACAGGGCCACTATGGCTACACCTTC. Protein: CASSSHSRQGHYGYTF. The rearrangement joins TRBV6-5 to TRBJ1-2; 7 bases map to TRBD1. Germline loops: CDR1 MNHEY, CDR2 SVGAGI. V was pared by 4 bases and J by 3 bases, with 11 bases of the junction left unmatched. CDR3 length equals 16 residues.

The chain uses TRBV19 and TRBJ2-7, with 9 bases identical to TRBD1. This CDR3 has 14 amino acids. The germline V gene encodes CDR1 LNHDA and CDR2 SQIVND (reference sequence). V lost 5 bases and J lost 3; bases outside the gene matches: 5. CDR3 loop: CASSPGQGGYEQYF. Here the CDR3 DNA reads TGTGCCAGTAGTCCGGGACAGGGTGGCTACGAGCAGTACTTC.

The chain has TRBV5-5 and TRBJ1-5; D possibly corresponds to TRBD1 (5 bases). The CDR3 length is 14 residues. With 2 bases removed from V and 0 bases from J, the gap between germline ends came to 6 bases. Per germline, CDR1 SGHKS and CDR2 YYEKEE (reference sequence). The CDR3 spells CASSFGGSNQPQHF. The CDR3 region has the DNA TGTGCCAGCAGCTTCGGGGGTAGCAATCAGCCCCAGCATTTT. The full variable domain, completed using reference TRBV5-5 and TRBJ1-5, is DAGVTQSPTHLIKTRGQQVTLRCSPISGHKSVSWYQQVLGQGPQFIFQYYEKEERGRGNFPDRFSARQFPNYSSELNVNALLLGDSALYLCASSFGGSNQPQHFGDGTRLSIL.

This chain joins TRBV4-1 and TRBJ2-1, with TRBD2 matching over 10 bases. There are 16 residues in the CDR3. V shed 1 base and J 12 bases; nucleotides not matched to a gene: 12. In germline, CDR1 is MGHRA, CDR2 YSYEKL. The CDR3 sequence is CASSQGPRLAGFGQFF. The CDR3, as DNA: TGCGCCAGCAGCCAAGGCCCTAGACTAGCGGGCTTTGGGCAGTTCTTC.

CDR3 amino acids: CATSTDYANSPLHF. The CDR3 nucleotides read TGTGCCACTTCGACGGACTACGCCAATTCACCCCTCCACTTT. V and J are TRBV6-5 and TRBJ1-6; D unclear. Germline lookup yields CDR1 MNHEY and CDR2 SVGAGI. The CDR3 length is 14 residues. Trimming took 10 bases from V and 7 from J, leaving 17 bases between them.

V and J are TRBV5-6 and TRBJ2-3, with D possibly matching TRBD1 (5 bases). Germline loops: CDR1 SGHDT, CDR2 YYEEEE. The CDR3 sequence is 12 residues long. V lost 2 bases and J lost 4, with 5 bases in between. CDR3 loop: CASSFRADTQYF. The CDR3 coding sequence is TGTGCCAGCAGCTTCAGGGCAGATACGCAGTATTTT.

The chain couples TRBV5-5 to TRBJ2-2; 7 bases agree with TRBD1. The V and J ends lost 0 bases and 5 bases, in that order; junction bases with no gene match: 7. The CDR3 contains 16 residues. CDR1 and CDR2 (germline): SGHKS, YYEKEE (reference sequence). The CDR3 DNA sequence: TGTGCCAGCAGCTTGGGACAGGGCCGGGGAACCGGGGAGCTGTTTTTT. It is translated as CASSLGQGRGTGELFF.

The gene calls are TRBV12-3 or TRBV12-4 and TRBJ2-5; TRBD2 is a possible D gene (5 bases). The CDR3 covers 11 residues. Between the trimmed V and J ends, which lost 4 bases and 7 bases, there was a span of 7 bases. CDR3 in DNA: TGTGCCAGCAGTTCCCGGGGGACCCAGTACTTC. This codes for CASSSRGTQYF.

V and J are TRBV25-1 and TRBJ1-2; TRBD1 aligns across 9 bases. Germline V gene lookup returns CDR1 MGHDK and CDR2 SYGVNS. J was trimmed by 7 bases and V by 4 bases; bases with no gene match: 7. There are 14 residues in the CDR3. This CDR3 reads CASSATGTGPGYTF. The DNA of the CDR3 is TGTGCCAGCAGTGCGACCGGGACAGGGCCTGGCTACACCTTC.

The rearrangement uses TRBV25-1 and TRBJ1-6; 12 nucleotides match TRBD1. The CDR3 is 15 amino acids. Trimming removed 5 bases from V and 10 bases from J; junction bases left unmatched: 6. Germline loops: CDR1 MGHDK, CDR2 SYGVNS. CDR3 in amino acids: CASSSGQGARSPLHF. The CDR3 nucleotides read TGTGCCAGCAGTTCGGGACAGGGGGCTAGGTCACCCCTCCACTTT.

This chain links TRBV19 with TRBJ1-2; D may be TRBD1 (5 bases). Germline CDR1 is LNHDA and CDR2 is SQIVND (reference sequence). V was pared by 5 bases and J by 3 bases, with 16 bases between. CDR3 size: 15 residues. The CDR3 spells CASSPSQGGHYGYTF. The CDR3 bases are TGTGCCAGTAGTCCTTCCCAGGGAGGTCACTATGGCTACACCTTC.

The chain couples TRBV18 to TRBJ2-7, with 14 bases identical to TRBD2. Germline CDR1 KGHSH, CDR2 LQKENI. Losses at the gene ends were 1 base for V and 7 bases for J; bases not matched to a gene: 3. This CDR3 spans 15 amino acids. The CDR3 DNA reads TGTGCCAGCTCACCACAAGGGACTAGCGGGAGTGAGCAGTACTTC. This translates into CASSPQGTSGSEQYF.

This rearrangement joins TRBV4-1 to TRBJ2-7; TRBD1 aligns across 11 bases. Germline CDR1 is MGHRA and CDR2 is YSYEKL. The CDR3 extends over 18 amino acids. V was pared by 1 base and J by 2 bases, with 10 bases of the junction left unmatched. Here the CDR3 DNA reads TGCGCCAGCAGCCAAGGTCGGACAGGGGGCTTAGGAACCTACGAGCAGTACTTC. This codes for CASSQGRTGGLGTYEQYF.

This clone was recorded once. The gene calls are TRBV19 and TRBJ2-3; TRBD2 matches at 10 bases. J gave up 0 bases and V 5 bases, and 14 bases lay outside the gene matches. In germline, CDR1 is LNHDA, CDR2 SQIVND (reference sequence). The CDR3 spans 19 residues. In DNA, the CDR3 is TGTGCCAGTAGTGGCCTCGCTAGCGGGGGCCATCCTAGCACAGATACGCAGTATTTT. Protein: CASSGLASGGHPSTDTQYF.

J is TRBJ2-5 and V is TRBV30; D perhaps matches TRBD1 (6 bases). V was pared by 0 bases and J by 5 bases, with 16 bases between. Looked up from germline, CDR1 is GTSNPN and CDR2 is SVGIG (reference sequence). The CDR3 totals 15 residues. The DNA of the CDR3 is TGTGCCTGGAGTGTACCTGACTTTAGGGGGGAGACCCAGTACTTC. It is translated as CAWSVPDFRGETQYF.

The count of this clone is one. This chain uses TRBV28 with TRBJ2-6; D unclear. V was pared by 7 bases and J by 2 bases, with 6 bases between. Germline V gives CDR1 MDHEN, CDR2 SYDVKM. The CDR3 is 13 amino acids. CDR3 sequence: CASKLAGANVLTF. The CDR3 nucleotides are TGTGCCAGCAAATTAGCTGGGGCCAACGTCCTGACTTTC.